This T cell receptor beta chain is from a study of T cells of healthy individuals. Germline values: CDR1 MGHRA, CDR2 YSYEKL. V was clipped by 0 bases and J by 2 bases, with 11 bases between them. The CDR3 totals 15 residues. TCRdb redid the calling of the 5' RACE reads with MiXCR, one entry per CDR3 protein. The sample holds some 82,000 distinct CDR3 sequences, about 4.8% seen once. This clonotype was seen at least ten times. The clonotype comes from a female donor in good health. V usage is TRBV4-1 and J usage is TRBJ2-7; no definite D call. CDR3 nucleotides: TGCGCCAGCAGCCAAGACCTTGCGGCCCCCTACGAGCAGTACTTC. Protein sequence: CASSQDLAAPYEQYF.